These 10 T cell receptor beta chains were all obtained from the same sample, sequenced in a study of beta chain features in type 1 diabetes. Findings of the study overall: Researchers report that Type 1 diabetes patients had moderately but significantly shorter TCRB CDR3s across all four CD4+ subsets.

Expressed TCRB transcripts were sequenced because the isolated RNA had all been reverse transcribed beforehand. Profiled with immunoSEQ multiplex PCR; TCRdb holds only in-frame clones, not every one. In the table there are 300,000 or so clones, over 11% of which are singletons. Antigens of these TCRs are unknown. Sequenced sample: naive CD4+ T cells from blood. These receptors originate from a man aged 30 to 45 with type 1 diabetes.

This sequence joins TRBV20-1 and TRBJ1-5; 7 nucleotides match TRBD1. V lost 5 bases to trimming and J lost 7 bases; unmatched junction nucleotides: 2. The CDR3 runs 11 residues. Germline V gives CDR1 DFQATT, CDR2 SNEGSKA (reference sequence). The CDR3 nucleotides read TGCAGTGCTTCAGGGGGGCAGCCCCAGCATTTT. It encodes CSASGGQPQHF.

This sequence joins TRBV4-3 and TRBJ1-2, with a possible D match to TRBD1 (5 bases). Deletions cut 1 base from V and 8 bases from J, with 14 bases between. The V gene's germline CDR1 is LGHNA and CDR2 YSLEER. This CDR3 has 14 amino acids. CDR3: CASSQAGGDSGYTF. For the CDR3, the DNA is TGCGCCAGCAGCCAAGCGGGAGGGGATTCGGGCTACACCTTC.

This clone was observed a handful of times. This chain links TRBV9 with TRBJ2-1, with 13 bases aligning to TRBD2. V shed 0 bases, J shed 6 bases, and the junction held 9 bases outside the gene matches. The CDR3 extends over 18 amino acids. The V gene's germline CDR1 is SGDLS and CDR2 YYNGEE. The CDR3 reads CASSVAIVGLAGRNEQFF. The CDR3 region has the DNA TGTGCCAGCAGCGTAGCTATTGTGGGACTAGCGGGGCGCAATGAGCAGTTCTTC.

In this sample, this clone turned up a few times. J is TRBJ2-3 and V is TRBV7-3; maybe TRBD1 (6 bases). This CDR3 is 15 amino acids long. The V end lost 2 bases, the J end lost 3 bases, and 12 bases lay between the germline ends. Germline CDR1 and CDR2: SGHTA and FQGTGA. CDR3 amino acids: CASSLRPGATDTQYF. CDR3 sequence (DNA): TGTGCCAGCAGCTTACGTCCAGGGGCGACAGATACGCAGTATTTT.

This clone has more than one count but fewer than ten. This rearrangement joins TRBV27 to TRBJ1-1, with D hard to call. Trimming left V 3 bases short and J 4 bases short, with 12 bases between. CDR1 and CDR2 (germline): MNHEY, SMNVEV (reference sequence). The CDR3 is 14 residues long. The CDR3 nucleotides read TGTGCCAGCAGTTTTCGTCCGGGAAGCACTGAAGCTTTCTTT. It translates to CASSFRPGSTEAFF.

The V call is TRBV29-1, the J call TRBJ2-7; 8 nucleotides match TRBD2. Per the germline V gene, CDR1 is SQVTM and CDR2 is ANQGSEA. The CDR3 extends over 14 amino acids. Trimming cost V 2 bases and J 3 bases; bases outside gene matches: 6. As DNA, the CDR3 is TGCAGCGTTGAAACTAGCGGACCCTACTACGAGCAGTACTTC. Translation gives CSVETSGPYYEQYF.

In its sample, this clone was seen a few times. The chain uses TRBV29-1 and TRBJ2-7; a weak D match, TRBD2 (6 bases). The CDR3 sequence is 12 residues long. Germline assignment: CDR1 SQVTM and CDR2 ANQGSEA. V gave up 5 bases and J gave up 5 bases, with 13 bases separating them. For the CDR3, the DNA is TGCAGCGTTAATCGGGAGTTTAACGAGCAGTACTTC. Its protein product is CSVNREFNEQYF.

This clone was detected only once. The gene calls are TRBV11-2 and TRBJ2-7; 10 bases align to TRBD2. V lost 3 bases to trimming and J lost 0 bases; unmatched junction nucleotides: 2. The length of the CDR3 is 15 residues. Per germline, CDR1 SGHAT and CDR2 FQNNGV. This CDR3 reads CASSFPSGSSYEQYF. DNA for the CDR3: TGTGCCAGCAGCTTTCCTAGCGGGAGCTCCTACGAGCAGTACTTC. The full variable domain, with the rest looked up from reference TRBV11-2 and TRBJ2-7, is EAGVAQSPRYKIIEKRQSVAFWCNPISGHATLYWYQQILGQGPKLLIQFQNNGVVDDSQLPKDRFSAERLKGVDSTLKIQPAKLEDSAVYLCASSFPSGSSYEQYFGPGTRLTVT.

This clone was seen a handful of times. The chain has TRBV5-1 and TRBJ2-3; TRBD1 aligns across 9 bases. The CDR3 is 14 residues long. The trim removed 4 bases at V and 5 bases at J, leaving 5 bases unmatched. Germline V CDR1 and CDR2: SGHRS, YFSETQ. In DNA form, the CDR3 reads TGCGCCAGCAGCCCGGGACAGGGAGTAGATACGCAGTATTTT. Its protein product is CASSPGQGVDTQYF. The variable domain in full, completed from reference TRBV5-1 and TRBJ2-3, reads KAGVTQTPRYLIKTRGQQVTLSCSPISGHRSVSWYQQTPGQGLQFLFEYFSETQRNKGNFPGRFSGRQFSNSRSEMNVSTLELGDSALYLCASSPGQGVDTQYFGPGTRLTVL.

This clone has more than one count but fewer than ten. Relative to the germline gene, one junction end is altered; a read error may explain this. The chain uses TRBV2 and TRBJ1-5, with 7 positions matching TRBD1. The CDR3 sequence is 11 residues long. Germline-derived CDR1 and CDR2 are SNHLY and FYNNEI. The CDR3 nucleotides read TGTGCCAGCAGTGATGGACAGGCTCAGGGATTT. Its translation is CASSDGQAQGF. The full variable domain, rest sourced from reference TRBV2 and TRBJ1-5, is EPEVTQTPSHQVTQMGQEVILRCVPISNHLYFYWYRQILGQKVEFLVSFYNNEISEKSEIFDDQFSVERPDGSNFTLKIRSTKLEDSAMYFCASSDGQAQGFGDGTRLSIL.